This T cell receptor beta chain is from a study of cytomegalovirus exposure and HLA in healthy donors. Study-level results: The study recorded over 150 TCR beta chains that were cytomegalovirus-associated.

Vbeta (60) and Jbeta (13) primers were used in the PCR. Here immunoSEQ multiplex PCR was the method, and the copy in TCRdb shows in-frame clones only, minus some. The repertoire includes more than 70,000 clones, around three quarters of them detected once, and roughly 3% sits in the top ten. V gave up 2 bases and J gave up 2 bases, with 10 bases separating them. Germline-derived CDR1 and CDR2 are SGHTA and FQGNSA. The CDR3 runs to 14 residues. A note on this clone: What it binds is not known.

The source of this sequence is a middle-aged man in good health and CMV-seronegative. The rearrangement joins TRBV7-2 to TRBJ2-7, with D tentatively TRBD2 (6 bases). Material for sequencing was PBMCs. The CDR3 spells CASSLNGGPYEQYF. The CDR3 bases are TGTGCCAGCAGCTTAAATGGAGGGCCCTACGAGCAGTACTTC.